This passage covers 11 T cell receptor beta chains from one sample sequenced in a study of T cell responses to AZD1222 COVID-19 vaccine. Only in-frame clones appear in the TCRdb table, and some are missing; sequencing was by immunoSEQ multiplex PCR. Found here are around 35,000 clones, 85% to 90% of them singletons; the top ten hold about 11%. Here the sequenced sample was peripheral blood, taken 28 days after the second AZD1222 dose. Every receptor here comes from an adult who received the AZD1222 COVID-19 vaccine.

The chain has TRBV29-1 and TRBJ2-5; D is unresolved. V gave up 4 bases and J gave up 5 bases, with 2 bases separating them. The CDR3 runs to 9 residues. The germline gives CDR1 SQVTM, CDR2 ANQGSEA. The CDR3 DNA reads TGCAGCGTTGGGGAGACCCAGTACTTC. As protein: CSVGETQYF.

V usage is TRBV28 and J usage is TRBJ2-1, with D uncertain. This CDR3 comprises 11 residues. Trimming removed 2 bases at V and 7 bases at J, with 3 bases between. CDR1 is MDHEN and CDR2 is SYDVKM in the germline V gene. CDR3 coding DNA: TGTGCCAGCAGTTTACGGAATGAGCAGTTCTTC. As protein: CASSLRNEQFF. The full variable domain, in which reference TRBV28 and TRBJ2-1 provide the parts outside the CDR3, is DVKVTQSSRYLVKRTGEKVFLECVQDMDHENMFWYRQDPGLGLRLIYFSYDVKMKEKGDIPEGYSVSREKKERFSLILESASTNQTSMYLCASSLRNEQFFGPGTRLTVL.

The V call is TRBV6-5, the J call TRBJ1-1, with no clear D. Germline assignment: CDR1 MNHEY and CDR2 SVGAGI. The V and J ends lost 8 bases and 1 base respectively, with 11 bases between them. CDR3 length: 13 amino acids. The CDR3 nucleotides are TGTGCCAGCCTTGGACGGACGAACACTGAAGCTTTCTTT. It encodes CASLGRTNTEAFF.

The CDR3 region is CASTREREKLFF. In nucleotides, the CDR3 is TGTGCCAGCACGAGGGAGCGCGAAAAACTGTTTTTT. The chain recombines TRBV2 with TRBJ1-4; the D is unclear. V dropped 7 bases and J dropped 8 bases, with 11 bases sitting between them. Germline CDR1 SNHLY, CDR2 FYNNEI. The CDR3 totals 12 residues.

The chain carries TRBV7-2 and TRBJ2-1; D is possibly TRBD1 (5 bases). This CDR3 comprises 15 residues. Trimming removed 2 bases from V and 9 bases from J, with 17 bases in between. Germline V CDR1 and CDR2: SGHTA, FQGNSA. This chain's CDR3 is CASSLTAGQGVEQFF. CDR3 coding DNA: TGTGCCAGCAGCTTAACGGCAGGCCAAGGGGTTGAGCAGTTCTTC.

The chain has TRBV6-6 and TRBJ1-1; D possibly corresponds to TRBD1 (6 bases). The CDR3 extends over 13 amino acids. Germline CDR1 is MNHNY and CDR2 is SVGAGI (reference sequence). V dropped 5 bases and J dropped 5 bases, with 12 bases sitting between them. CDR3 sequence reads: CASSPGVWTEAFF. DNA for the CDR3: TGTGCCAGCAGTCCAGGGGTATGGACTGAAGCTTTCTTT.

The V and J genes are TRBV6-5 and TRBJ1-1; unclear D gene. Germline V gene data show CDR1 as MNHEY and CDR2 as SVGAGI. Trimming left V 10 bases short and J 1 base short, with 7 bases between. This CDR3 has 11 residues. The CDR3 coding sequence is TGTGCCACGGCCTGGAACACTGAAGCTTTCTTT. It encodes CATAWNTEAFF.

The J gene is TRBJ2-6, the V gene TRBV7-3; no definite D call. Per the germline V gene, CDR1 is SGHTA and CDR2 is FQGTGA. CDR3 length equals 15 residues. V was pared by 1 base and J by 4 bases, with 8 bases between. CDR3 nucleotide sequence: TGTGCCAGCAGCTTAAGCTCCCTCGGGGCCAACGTCCTGACTTTC. Amino acids: CASSLSSLGANVLTF.

The rearrangement joins TRBV3-1 (or the pseudogene TRBV3-2) to TRBJ1-2, with 7 bases that match TRBD1. This CDR3 is built from 14 residues. The V gene's germline CDR1 is LGHDT and CDR2 YNNKEL (reference sequence). V dropped 4 bases and J dropped 7; count of bases not matched to a gene: 9. The CDR3 DNA follows: TGTGCCAGCAGCCCTGGAGACAGGGAGGGTGGCTACACCTTC. Protein product: CASSPGDREGGYTF.

The chain employs TRBV6-1 and TRBJ1-2; the D is unclear. This CDR3 is 14 amino acids long. V lost 2 bases to trimming and J lost 4 bases, with 11 bases between them. The germline V gene has CDR1 MNHNS and CDR2 SASEGT. CDR3 nucleotides: TGTGCCAGCAGTGAAACCCTGGGAGGCTATGGCTACACCTTC. It translates to CASSETLGGYGYTF.

The chain couples TRBV28 to TRBJ2-3; tentative D call: TRBD1 (5 bases). V gave up 5 bases and J gave up 4 bases, with 13 bases separating them. Germline V lookup: CDR1 MDHEN, CDR2 SYDVKM. The CDR3 length is 14 residues. The DNA of the CDR3 is TGTGCCAGCAGTAAAGACAGAACCCCAGATACGCAGTATTTT. Protein product: CASSKDRTPDTQYF.